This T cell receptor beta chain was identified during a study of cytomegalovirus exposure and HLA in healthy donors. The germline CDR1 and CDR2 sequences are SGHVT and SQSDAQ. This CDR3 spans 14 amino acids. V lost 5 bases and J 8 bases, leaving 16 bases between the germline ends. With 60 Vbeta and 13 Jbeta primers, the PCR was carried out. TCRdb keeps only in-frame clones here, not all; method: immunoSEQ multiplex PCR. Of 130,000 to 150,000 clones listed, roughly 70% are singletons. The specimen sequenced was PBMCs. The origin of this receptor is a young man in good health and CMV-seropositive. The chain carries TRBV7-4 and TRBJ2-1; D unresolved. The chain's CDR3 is CASSRRLVGHEQFF. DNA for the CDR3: TGTGCCAGCAGCCGTCGATTAGTCGGTCATGAGCAGTTCTTC.